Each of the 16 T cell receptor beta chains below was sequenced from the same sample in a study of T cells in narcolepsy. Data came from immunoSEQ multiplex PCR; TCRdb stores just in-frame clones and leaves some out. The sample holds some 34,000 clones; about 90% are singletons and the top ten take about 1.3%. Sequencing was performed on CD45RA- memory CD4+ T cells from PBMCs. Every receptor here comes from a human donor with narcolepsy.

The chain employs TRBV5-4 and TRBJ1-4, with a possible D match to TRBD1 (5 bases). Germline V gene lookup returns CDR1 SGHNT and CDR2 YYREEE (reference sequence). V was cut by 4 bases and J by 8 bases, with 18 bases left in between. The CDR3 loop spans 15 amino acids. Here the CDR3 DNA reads TGTGCCAGCAGCGCCCCGGGGGTGGATGGAGAAAAACTGTTTTTT. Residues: CASSAPGVDGEKLFF.

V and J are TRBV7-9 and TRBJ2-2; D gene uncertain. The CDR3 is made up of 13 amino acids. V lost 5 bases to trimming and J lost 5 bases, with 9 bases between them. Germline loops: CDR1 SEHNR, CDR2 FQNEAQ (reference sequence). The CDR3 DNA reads TGTGCCAGCAGCCCCCTCGGGACCGGGGAGCTGTTTTTT. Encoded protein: CASSPLGTGELFF.

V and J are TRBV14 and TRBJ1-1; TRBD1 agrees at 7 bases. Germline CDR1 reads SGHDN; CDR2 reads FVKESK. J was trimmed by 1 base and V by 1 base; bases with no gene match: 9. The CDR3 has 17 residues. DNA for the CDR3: TGTGCCAGCAGCCAAGGCCGGTTAGACAGGGCGAACACTGAAGCTTTCTTT. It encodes CASSQGRLDRANTEAFF.

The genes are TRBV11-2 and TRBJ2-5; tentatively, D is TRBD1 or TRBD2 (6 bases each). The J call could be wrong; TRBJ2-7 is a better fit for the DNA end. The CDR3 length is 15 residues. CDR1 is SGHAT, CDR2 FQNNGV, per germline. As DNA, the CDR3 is TGTGCCAGCAGCTCCAACCGGGGGCGGTCCTACGAGCAGTACTTC. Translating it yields CASSSNRGRSYEQYF.

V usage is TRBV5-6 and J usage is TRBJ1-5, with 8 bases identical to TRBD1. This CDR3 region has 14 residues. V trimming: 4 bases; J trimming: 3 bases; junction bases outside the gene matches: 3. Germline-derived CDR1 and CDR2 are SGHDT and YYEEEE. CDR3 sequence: CASSRTGSNQPQHF. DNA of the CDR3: TGTGCCAGCAGCCGGACAGGGTCCAATCAGCCCCAGCATTTT.

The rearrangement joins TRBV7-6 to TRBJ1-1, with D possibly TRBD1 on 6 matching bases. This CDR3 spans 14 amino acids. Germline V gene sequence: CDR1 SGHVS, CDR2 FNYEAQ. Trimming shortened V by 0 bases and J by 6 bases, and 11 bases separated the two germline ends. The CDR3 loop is CASSLAGGVAEAFF. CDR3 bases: TGTGCCAGCAGCTTAGCGGGGGGCGTCGCTGAAGCTTTCTTT. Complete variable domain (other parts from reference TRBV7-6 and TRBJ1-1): GAGVSQSPRYKVTKRGQDVALRCDPISGHVSLYWYRQALGQGPEFLTYFNYEAQQDKSGLPNDRFSAERPEGSISTLTIQRTEQRDSAMYRCASSLAGGVAEAFFGQGTRLTVV.

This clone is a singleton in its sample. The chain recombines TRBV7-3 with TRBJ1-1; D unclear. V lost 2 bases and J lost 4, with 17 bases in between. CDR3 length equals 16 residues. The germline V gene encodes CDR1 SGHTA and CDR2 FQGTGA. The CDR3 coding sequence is TGTGCCAGCAGCTTATCCTTCGGATTGAGGGCCACTGAAGCTTTCTTT. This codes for CASSLSFGLRATEAFF.

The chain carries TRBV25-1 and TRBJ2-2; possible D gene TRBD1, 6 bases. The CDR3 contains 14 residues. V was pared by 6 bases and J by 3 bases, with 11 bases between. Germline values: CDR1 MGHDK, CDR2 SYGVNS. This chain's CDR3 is CASRETGDTGELFF. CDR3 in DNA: TGTGCCAGCAGAGAGACAGGCGACACCGGGGAGCTGTTTTTT.

CDR3 residues: CASSLGLGYTDTQYF. CDR3 bases: TGTGCCAGCAGCCTAGGGCTTGGATACACAGATACGCAGTATTTT. This chain uses TRBV14 with TRBJ2-3; D is uncertain. The CDR3 sequence is 15 residues long. Trimming removed 4 bases at V and 2 bases at J, with 13 bases between. Germline V CDR1 and CDR2: SGHDN, FVKESK. The variable domain in full, with the rest retrieved from reference TRBV14 and TRBJ2-3, is EAGVTQFPSHSVIEKGQTVTLRCDPISGHDNLYWYRRVMGKEIKFLLHFVKESKQDESGMPNNRFLAERTGGTYSTLKVQPAELEDSGVYFCASSLGLGYTDTQYFGPGTRLTVL.

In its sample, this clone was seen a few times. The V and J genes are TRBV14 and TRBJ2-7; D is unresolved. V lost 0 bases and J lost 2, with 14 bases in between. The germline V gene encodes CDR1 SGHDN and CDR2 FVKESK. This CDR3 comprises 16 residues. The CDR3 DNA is TGTGCCAGCAGCCAAGATAATTGGGAACAGACCTACGAGCAGTACTTC. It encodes CASSQDNWEQTYEQYF.

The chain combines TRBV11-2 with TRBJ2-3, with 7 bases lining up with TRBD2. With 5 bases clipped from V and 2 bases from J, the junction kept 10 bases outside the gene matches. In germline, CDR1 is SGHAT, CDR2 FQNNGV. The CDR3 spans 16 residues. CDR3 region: CASSLAGTTSTDTQYF. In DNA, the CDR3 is TGTGCCAGCAGCCTGGCCGGGACTACATCCACAGATACGCAGTATTTT.

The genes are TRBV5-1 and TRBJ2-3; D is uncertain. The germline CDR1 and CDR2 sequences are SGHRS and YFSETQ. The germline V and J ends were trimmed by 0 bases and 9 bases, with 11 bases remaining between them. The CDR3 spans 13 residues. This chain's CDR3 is CASSLVTSRTQYF. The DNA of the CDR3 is TGCGCCAGCAGCTTGGTAACCTCTCGGACGCAGTATTTT. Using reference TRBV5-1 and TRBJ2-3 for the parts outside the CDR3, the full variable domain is KAGVTQTPRYLIKTRGQQVTLSCSPISGHRSVSWYQQTPGQGLQFLFEYFSETQRNKGNFPGRFSGRQFSNSRSEMNVSTLELGDSALYLCASSLVTSRTQYFGPGTRLTVL.

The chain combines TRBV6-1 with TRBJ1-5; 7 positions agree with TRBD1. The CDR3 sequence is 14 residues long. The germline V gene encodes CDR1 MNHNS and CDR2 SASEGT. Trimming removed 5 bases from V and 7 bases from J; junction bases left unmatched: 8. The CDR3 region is CASSSSGTAQPQHF. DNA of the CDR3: TGTGCCAGCAGTTCCTCCGGGACAGCCCAGCCCCAGCATTTT.

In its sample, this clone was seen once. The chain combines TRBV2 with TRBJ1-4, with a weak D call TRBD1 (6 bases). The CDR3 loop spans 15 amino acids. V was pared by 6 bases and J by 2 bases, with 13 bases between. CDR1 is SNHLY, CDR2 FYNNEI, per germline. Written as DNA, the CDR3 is TGTGCCAGCAGCCAACCGGGACATACTAATGAAAAACTGTTTTTT. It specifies CASSQPGHTNEKLFF.

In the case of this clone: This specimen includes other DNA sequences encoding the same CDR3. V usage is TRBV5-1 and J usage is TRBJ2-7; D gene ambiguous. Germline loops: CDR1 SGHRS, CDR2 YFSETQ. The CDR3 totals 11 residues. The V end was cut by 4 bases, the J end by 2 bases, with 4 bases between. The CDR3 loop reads CASSGTYEQYF. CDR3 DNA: TGCGCCAGCAGCGGAACCTACGAGCAGTACTTC.

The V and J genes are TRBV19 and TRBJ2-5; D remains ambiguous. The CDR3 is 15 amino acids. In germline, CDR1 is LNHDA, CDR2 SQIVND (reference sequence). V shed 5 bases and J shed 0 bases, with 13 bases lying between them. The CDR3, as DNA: TGTGCCAGTAGTGGTACCGACCAACACCAAGAGACCCAGTACTTC. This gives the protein CASSGTDQHQETQYF.